This passage covers 25 T cell receptor beta chains from one sample sequenced in a study of blood T cell repertoires in COVID-19. The method was immunoSEQ multiplex PCR; TCRdb's version includes in-frame clones alone and lacks a portion of them. The sample contains about 120,000 clones, roughly 82% of which appear only once. The source material was peripheral blood. These receptors were taken from a human donor in a cohort sampled during active COVID-19.

The CDR3 region has the DNA TGCAGTGCTAGTTCAGGGGGAAATGGCTACACCTTC. Its translation is CSASSGGNGYTF. The rearrangement joins TRBV20-1 to TRBJ1-2; 7 bases align to TRBD1. Trimming took 3 bases from V and 6 from J; bases not matched to a gene: 4. Germline V CDR1 and CDR2: DFQATT, SNEGSKA (reference sequence). This CDR3 spans 12 amino acids.

The gene calls are TRBV6-5 and TRBJ2-1, with TRBD2 as a possible D gene (6 bases). Germline V lookup: CDR1 MNHEY, CDR2 SVGAGI. Deletions cut 6 bases from V and 4 bases from J, with 16 bases between. CDR3 length: 15 amino acids. The CDR3 protein is CASSPGLVGYNEQFF. The CDR3 nucleotides are TGTGCCAGCAGCCCGGGACTCGTGGGATACAATGAGCAGTTCTTC.

The V call is TRBV4-2, the J call TRBJ2-3; the match to TRBD2 covers 11 bases. The CDR3 totals 19 residues. Trimming cost V 0 bases and J 5 bases; bases outside gene matches: 13. Per germline, CDR1 LGHNA and CDR2 YNFKEQ. The CDR3 coding sequence is TGTGCCAGCAGCCAAGATCATGTGGGTAGCGGGGGGGCCAAAGATACGCAGTATTTT. Translation gives CASSQDHVGSGGAKDTQYF.

The chain combines TRBV6-2 or TRBV6-3 with TRBJ2-7, with TRBD1 matching 10 bases. This CDR3 has 15 residues. V trimming: 2 bases; J trimming: 2 bases; junction bases outside the gene matches: 3. Germline V CDR1 and CDR2: MNHEY, SVGEGT. The CDR3 here is CASSYAGTGAYEQYF. In DNA form, the CDR3 reads TGTGCCAGCAGTTACGCCGGGACAGGGGCCTACGAGCAGTACTTC.

The gene calls are TRBV9 and TRBJ2-5, with TRBD1 as a possible D gene (6 bases). Germline V gene data show CDR1 as SGDLS and CDR2 as YYNGEE. Trimming pared 4 bases from V and 1 base from J, leaving 17 bases between. The CDR3 extends over 16 amino acids. The CDR3: CASSIGQYDLQETQYF. The CDR3 DNA reads TGTGCCAGCAGCATCGGACAGTACGACCTCCAAGAGACCCAGTACTTC. The full variable domain, rest sourced from reference TRBV9 and TRBJ2-5, is DSGVTQTPKHLITATGQRVTLRCSPRSGDLSVYWYQQSLDQGLQFLIQYYNGEERAKGNILERFSAQQFPDLHSELNLSSLELGDSALYFCASSIGQYDLQETQYFGPGTRLLVL.

This chain links TRBV4-3 with TRBJ2-2, with 7 nucleotides matching TRBD1. Germline V CDR1 and CDR2: LGHNA, YSLEER. Trimming removed 0 bases from V and 4 bases from J; junction bases left unmatched: 8. The CDR3 spans 17 residues. CDR3 in DNA: TGCGCCAGCAGCCAAGATTCTACAGGGGTGGGCACCGGGGAGCTGTTTTTT. Amino acids: CASSQDSTGVGTGELFF.

The chain links TRBV6-2 or TRBV6-3 to TRBJ2-1; D is perhaps TRBD1 (5 bases). Germline V gene sequence: CDR1 MNHEY, CDR2 SVGEGT. The CDR3 sequence is 14 residues long. Trimming removed 2 bases from V and 4 bases from J, with 9 bases in between. The CDR3 here is CASSYLDRYNEQFF. CDR3 nucleotide sequence: TGTGCCAGCAGTTACCTAGACAGATACAATGAGCAGTTCTTC.

V and J are TRBV10-3 and TRBJ2-4; 10 nucleotides agree with TRBD2. J was trimmed by 6 bases and V by 11 bases; bases with no gene match: 4. The CDR3 runs to 12 residues. CDR1 is ENHRY and CDR2 is SYGVKD in the germline V gene. CDR3 coding DNA: TGTGCCCTGATAGCGGGGGGAAACATTCAGTACTTC. This gives the protein CALIAGGNIQYF.

The rearrangement links TRBV6-1 to TRBJ2-7, with D uncertain. V was shortened by 0 bases and J by 2 bases, with 14 bases between the two germline ends. The CDR3 runs to 16 residues. Germline V lookup: CDR1 MNHNS, CDR2 SASEGT. CDR3 nucleotide sequence: TGTGCCAGCAGTGAAGCCTTAGGTTATAGCCCCTACGAGCAGTACTTC. This translates into CASSEALGYSPYEQYF.

The chain is built from TRBV5-1 and TRBJ2-1; 10 bases are shared with TRBD2. Germline trimming cut 4 bases from V and 4 bases from J; bases unmatched to any gene: 2. Germline loops: CDR1 SGHRS, CDR2 YFSETQ. The CDR3 sequence is 14 residues long. The CDR3 is CASSPSGGYNEQFF. The CDR3, as DNA: TGCGCCAGCAGCCCTAGCGGGGGTTACAATGAGCAGTTCTTC.

The J gene is TRBJ2-1, the V gene TRBV7-9; 7 nucleotides line up with TRBD2. CDR3 length: 17 residues. Germline V gives CDR1 SEHNR, CDR2 FQNEAQ (reference sequence). With V trimmed by 2 bases and J by 0 bases, 7 bases remained unmatched. The CDR3 DNA reads as TGTGCCAGCAGCTTACTTGCGGGGGTAAGCTCCTACAATGAGCAGTTCTTC. Protein: CASSLLAGVSSYNEQFF.

V is TRBV19 and J is TRBJ1-2; TRBD1 matches at 8 bases. V lost 3 bases to trimming and J lost 4 bases; unmatched junction nucleotides: 1. The CDR3 extends over 13 amino acids. The germline V gene encodes CDR1 LNHDA and CDR2 SQIVND (reference sequence). The CDR3 loop is CASSMDRAYGYTF. DNA of the CDR3: TGTGCCAGTAGTATGGACAGGGCCTATGGCTACACCTTC.

This clone appeared a few times. This chain links TRBV7-9 with TRBJ2-1, with 9 nucleotides matching TRBD2. The V gene's germline CDR1 is SEHNR and CDR2 FQNEAQ (reference sequence). Losses at the gene ends were 2 bases for V and 3 bases for J; bases not matched to a gene: 2. The CDR3 is made up of 15 amino acids. The DNA for the CDR3 is TGTGCCAGCAGCTTACAGCGGGGGGTCTACAATGAGCAGTTCTTC. Translation gives CASSLQRGVYNEQFF. The full variable domain, with the rest looked up from reference TRBV7-9 and TRBJ2-1, is DTGVSQNPRHKITKRGQNVTFRCDPISEHNRLYWYRQTLGQGPEFLTYFQNEAQLEKSRLLSDRFSAERPKGSFSTLEIQRTEQGDSAMYLCASSLQRGVYNEQFFGPGTRLTVL.

Details on this clone: Other DNA sequences in the sample encode the same CDR3. This chain connects TRBV5-1 to TRBJ2-5; 9 positions agree with TRBD2. J lost 3 bases, V lost 4 bases, and 4 bases had no gene match. The CDR3 runs to 14 residues. Germline V CDR1 and CDR2: SGHRS, YFSETQ. The CDR3 reads CASSLAGGKETQYF. Written as DNA, the CDR3 is TGCGCCAGCAGCCTGGCGGGGGGGAAAGAGACCCAGTACTTC.

This chain uses TRBV4-2 with TRBJ2-7; 7 nucleotides align to TRBD1. The CDR3 runs 16 residues. CDR1 and CDR2 (germline): LGHNA, YNFKEQ. J lost 3 bases, V lost 0 bases, and 8 bases had no gene match. The CDR3 coding sequence is TGTGCCAGCAGCCAAGATGGAACAGGGGCAGTCTACGAGCAGTACTTC. Amino acids: CASSQDGTGAVYEQYF.

The chain has TRBV11-2 and TRBJ1-4; D unclear. Germline CDR1 SGHAT, CDR2 FQNNGV. V was clipped by 5 bases and J by 7 bases, with 20 bases between them. The CDR3 has 16 amino acids. CDR3 sequence reads: CASSPIGESEGEKLFF. CDR3 in DNA: TGTGCCAGCAGCCCCATCGGGGAATCAGAGGGTGAAAAACTGTTTTTT.

The CDR3: CASSPWAGTGSSYNSPLHF. The CDR3, as DNA: TGTGCCAGCTCACCATGGGCAGGTACTGGAAGCTCCTATAATTCACCCCTCCACTTT. The V gene is TRBV18, the J gene TRBJ1-6; D gene ambiguous. Germline CDR1 is KGHSH and CDR2 is LQKENI. The CDR3 length is 19 residues. The ends were cut back, 2 bases at V and 0 bases at J, with 17 bases in the middle.

The count of this clone is one. V and J are TRBV2 and TRBJ2-6; no firm D call. The CDR3 extends over 16 amino acids. The V end was cut by 6 bases, the J end by 0 bases, with 12 bases between. Germline V gene lookup returns CDR1 SNHLY and CDR2 FYNNEI. CDR3 DNA sequence: TGTGCCAGCAGCGATGACTGGCTCTCTGGGGCCAACGTCCTGACTTTC. It encodes CASSDDWLSGANVLTF.

V usage is TRBV3-1 (or the pseudogene TRBV3-2) and J usage is TRBJ1-4; the D is unclear. The CDR3 length is 13 residues. V was cut by 4 bases and J by 4 bases, with 7 bases left in between. Germline CDR1 and CDR2: LGHDT and YNNKEL (reference sequence). The CDR3 spells CASSPEYNEKLFF. CDR3 DNA sequence: TGTGCCAGCAGCCCAGAGTATAATGAAAAACTGTTTTTT.

J is TRBJ1-6 and V is TRBV14, with 8 bases fitting TRBD1. V shed 0 bases, J shed 3 bases, and the junction held 10 bases outside the gene matches. Germline V lookup: CDR1 SGHDN, CDR2 FVKESK. The CDR3 is 19 residues long. The CDR3 sequence: CASSQDTPLTGGYNSPLHF. The CDR3 nucleotides read TGTGCCAGCAGCCAAGATACCCCCCTCACAGGGGGCTATAATTCACCCCTCCACTTT.

V gene TRBV4-3 combines with J gene TRBJ2-1; D is possibly TRBD2 (6 bases). The CDR3 has 17 residues. The V gene lost 0 bases and the J gene lost 4 bases, with 16 bases spanning the gap. CDR1 is LGHNA, CDR2 YSLEER, per germline. For the CDR3, the DNA is TGCGCCAGCAGCCAAGATCTTACAGTAGCGGCATACAATGAGCAGTTCTTC. Its protein product is CASSQDLTVAAYNEQFF.

The V gene is TRBV4-2, the J gene TRBJ2-7; 8 positions match TRBD2. The germline V gene encodes CDR1 LGHNA and CDR2 YNFKEQ. The CDR3 is 18 residues long. Trimming removed 1 base from V and 0 bases from J; junction bases left unmatched: 11. The CDR3 DNA follows: TGTGCCAGCAGCCAAGTAGGGGTGAGCGGGGGTACCTCCTACGAGCAGTACTTC. It encodes CASSQVGVSGGTSYEQYF.

CDR3 residues: CASSQAGLSTDTQYF. The CDR3 DNA reads TGTGCCAGCAGCCAAGCGGGACTAAGCACAGATACGCAGTATTTT. V gene TRBV3-1 (or the pseudogene TRBV3-2) combines with J gene TRBJ2-3; 7 bases match TRBD2. Trimming cost V 1 base and J 0 bases; bases outside gene matches: 1. CDR3 length equals 15 residues. Per germline, CDR1 LGHDT and CDR2 YNNKEL (reference sequence).

In its sample, this clone was seen once. The chain couples TRBV6-6 to TRBJ2-7; TRBD2 agrees at 8 bases. Germline trimming cut 2 bases from V and 4 bases from J; bases unmatched to any gene: 10. The CDR3 contains 16 residues. Germline CDR1 reads MNHNY; CDR2 reads SVGAGI (reference sequence). The CDR3: CASSYLETSVVYEQYF. The CDR3, as DNA: TGTGCCAGCAGTTACCTTGAGACTAGCGTAGTTTACGAGCAGTACTTC.

The chain carries TRBV6-2 or TRBV6-3 and TRBJ2-5; 7 positions agree with TRBD2. CDR1 and CDR2 from the germline V gene are MNHEY and SVGEGT. The CDR3 is made up of 14 amino acids. With V trimmed by 0 bases and J by 2 bases, 0 bases remained unmatched. In DNA form, the CDR3 reads TGTGCCAGCAGTTACTCTAGCGGGCAAGAGACCCAGTACTTC. It translates to CASSYSSGQETQYF.